Included here is one TCR beta chain sequence, with context. This sample includes further DNA sequences coding for the same CDR3. In germline, CDR1 is MNHNS, CDR2 SASEGT. Trimming cost V 4 bases and J 3 bases, with 13 bases left between them. This CDR3 comprises 14 residues. These data belong to a study of OX40 agonist ivuxolimab in advanced cancers. The wider study: Ivuxolimab, an antibody acting as an agonist of OX40 (CD134), was used to treat patients.

Method: immunoSEQ multiplex PCR; TCRdb's copy keeps in-frame clones and lacks some. The repertoire holds about 21,000 clones, with 88% as singletons. Sequenced here: CD4+ or CD8+ T cells sorted from blood, sampled in a trial of the OX40 agonist ivuxolimab. This sequence originates from an adult with an advanced solid tumor such as melanoma, head and neck, liver or kidney cancer. The rearrangement uses TRBV6-1 and TRBJ2-7; D assignment may be TRBD1 or TRBD2 (7 bases each). The CDR3 DNA reads as TGTGCCAGCAGTGGCAGGGGGGGCCGCTACGAGCAGTACTTC. It encodes CASSGRGGRYEQYF.